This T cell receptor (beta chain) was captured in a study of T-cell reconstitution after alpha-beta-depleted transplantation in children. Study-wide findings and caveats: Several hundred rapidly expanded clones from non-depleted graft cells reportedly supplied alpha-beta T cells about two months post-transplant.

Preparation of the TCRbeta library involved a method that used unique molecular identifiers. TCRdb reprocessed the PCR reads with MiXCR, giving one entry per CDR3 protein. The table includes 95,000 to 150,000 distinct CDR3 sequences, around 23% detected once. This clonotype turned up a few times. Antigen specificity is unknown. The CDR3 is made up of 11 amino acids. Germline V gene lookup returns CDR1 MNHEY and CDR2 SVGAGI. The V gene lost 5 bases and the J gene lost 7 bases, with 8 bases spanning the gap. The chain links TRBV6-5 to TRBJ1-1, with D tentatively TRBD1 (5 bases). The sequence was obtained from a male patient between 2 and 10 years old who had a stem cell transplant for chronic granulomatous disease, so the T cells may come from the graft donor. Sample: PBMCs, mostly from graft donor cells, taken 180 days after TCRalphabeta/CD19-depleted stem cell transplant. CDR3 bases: TGTGCCAGCAGTAGGGGCAGTGAAGCTTTCTTT. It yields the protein CASSRGSEAFF.